This T cell receptor (beta chain) appears in the sequencing data of a study of PD-1 blockade in classical Hodgkin lymphoma. Study in general: Patients were dosed intravenously with nivolumab at 3 mg/kg every 2 weeks. Regarding the study as a whole: The baseline diversity of complete responders showed similarity to that of newly diagnosed patients. In newly diagnosed patients, baseline TCR diversity was reportedly below that of healthy donors. Repertoire differences have undefined causes, possibly disease activity or prior therapy.

There are 13 residues in the CDR3. The V gene's germline CDR1 is SEHNR and CDR2 FQNEAQ (reference sequence). V was pared by 2 bases and J by 8 bases, with 10 bases between. Worth noting for this clone: The antigen is unknown.

Relapse was seen in all patients after autologous stem cell transplantation, and brentuximab vedotin exposure was variable. Assay used: immunoSEQ multiplex PCR; TCRdb lists only in-frame clones, some missing. The sample contains roughly 20,000 clones, 84% of which appear only once. The specimen was peripheral blood mononuclear cells (PBMCs), collected at baseline. V is TRBV7-9 and J is TRBJ1-3; a weak D match, TRBD1 (5 bases). The receptor was isolated from a human donor with classical Hodgkin lymphoma. CDR3 protein: CASSLPLGDTIYF. The CDR3 nucleotides read TGTGCCAGCAGCTTACCGCTAGGGGACACCATATATTTT.